Here is one T cell receptor (beta chain) with its context. As yet, its antigen is unknown. The data are from a study of vaccination effects on CD4 cells after COVID-19. Measured with immunoSEQ multiplex PCR; TCRdb has only the in-frame clones, and not every one. Among tens of thousands of clones, roughly 79% were seen once, and the ten largest hold approximately 6%. CDR1 is MNHEY, CDR2 SVGAGI, per germline. The V gene end was trimmed by 6 bases and the J gene end by 4 bases; junction bases not matched to a gene: 8. This CDR3 is 15 amino acids long. After expansion with viral peptide pools in the ViraFEST assay, antigen-specific CD4+ T cells were sequenced. After roughly eleven days in culture, the CD4+ T cells were isolated. Among the vaccine recipients, none had a prior SARS-CoV-2 infection, and nucleocapsid antibodies were negative. On both days 3 and 7, half of the culture medium was replaced with IL-2 medium.

The receptor's source is a human donor who received a COVID-19 vaccine. Sequenced material: CD4+ T cells from PBMCs cultured with HCoV-OC43 spike peptides, taken before COVID-19 vaccination. Subset reported: HCoV-OC43 spike overlapping peptide pool stimulation. The V gene is TRBV6-5, the J gene TRBJ2-1, with TRBD1 identical over 8 bases. CDR3 DNA: TGTGCCAGCAGCGCATTGGACAGGGAGTACAATGAGCAGTTCTTC. Amino acid sequence: CASSALDREYNEQFF.